This section outlines one TCR beta chain sequence together with its context. Its antigen is as yet unknown. These data come from a study of OX40 agonist ivuxolimab in advanced cancers. The wider study: Patients were given ivuxolimab, an antibody that agonizes OX40 (CD134). Overall study results and limits: Averaged across samples, CD8+ T cells carried more expanded clones than CD4+ did. CD4+ and CD8+ blood T cells expanded clonally by week 6 at 0.1 to 3.0 mg/kg.

Sequencing used immunoSEQ multiplex PCR; TCRdb keeps in-frame clones, though not all of them. The repertoire has roughly 23,000 clones, approximately 85% of them found once; the top ten carry about 50%. Trimming removed 3 bases at V and 0 bases at J, with 9 bases between. CDR3 length equals 14 residues. Looked up from germline, CDR1 is MGHRA and CDR2 is YSYEKL. The input for sequencing was CD4+ or CD8+ T cells sorted from blood, taken in a trial of the OX40 agonist ivuxolimab. The V and J genes are TRBV4-1 and TRBJ2-7; D is perhaps TRBD1 (6 bases). The sequence was collected from an adult with an advanced solid tumor such as melanoma, head and neck, liver or kidney cancer. The CDR3 is CASSHTTGSYEQYF. CDR3 sequence (DNA): TGCGCCAGCAGCCACACGACAGGCTCCTACGAGCAGTACTTC.